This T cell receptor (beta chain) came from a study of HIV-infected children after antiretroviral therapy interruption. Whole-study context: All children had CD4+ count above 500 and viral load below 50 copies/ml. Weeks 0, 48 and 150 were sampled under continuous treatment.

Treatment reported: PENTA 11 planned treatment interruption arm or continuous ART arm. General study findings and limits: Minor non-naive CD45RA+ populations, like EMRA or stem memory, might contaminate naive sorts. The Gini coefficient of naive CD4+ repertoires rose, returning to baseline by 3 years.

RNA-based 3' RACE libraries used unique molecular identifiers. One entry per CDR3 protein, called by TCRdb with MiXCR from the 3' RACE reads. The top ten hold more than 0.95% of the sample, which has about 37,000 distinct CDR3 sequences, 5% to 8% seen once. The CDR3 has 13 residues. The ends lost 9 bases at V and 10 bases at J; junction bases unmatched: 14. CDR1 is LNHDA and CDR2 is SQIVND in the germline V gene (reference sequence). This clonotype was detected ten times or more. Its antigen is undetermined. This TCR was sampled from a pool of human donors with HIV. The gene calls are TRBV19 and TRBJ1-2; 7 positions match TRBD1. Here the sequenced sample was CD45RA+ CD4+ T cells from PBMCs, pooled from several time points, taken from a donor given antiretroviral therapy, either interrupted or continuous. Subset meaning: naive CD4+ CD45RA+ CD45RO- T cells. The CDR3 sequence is CASRQGANSDYTF. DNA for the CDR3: TGTGCCAGCAGACAGGGTGCAAACTCCGACTACACCTTC.